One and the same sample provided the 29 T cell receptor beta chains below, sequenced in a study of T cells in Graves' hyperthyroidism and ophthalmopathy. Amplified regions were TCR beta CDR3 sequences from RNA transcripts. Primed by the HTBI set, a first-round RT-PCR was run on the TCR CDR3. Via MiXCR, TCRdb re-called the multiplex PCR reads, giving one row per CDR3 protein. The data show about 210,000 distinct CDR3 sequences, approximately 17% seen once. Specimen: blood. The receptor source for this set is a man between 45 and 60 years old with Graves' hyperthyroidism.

The CDR3 bases are TGTGCCAGTAGTATACTTCAGGGACTAGCCAAAAACATTCAGTACTTC. This gives the protein CASSILQGLAKNIQYF. This chain links TRBV19 with TRBJ2-4; a weak D match, TRBD2 (6 bases). Germline V lookup: CDR1 LNHDA, CDR2 SQIVND (reference sequence). The CDR3 spans 16 residues. V was clipped by 2 bases and J by 0 bases, with 11 bases between them.

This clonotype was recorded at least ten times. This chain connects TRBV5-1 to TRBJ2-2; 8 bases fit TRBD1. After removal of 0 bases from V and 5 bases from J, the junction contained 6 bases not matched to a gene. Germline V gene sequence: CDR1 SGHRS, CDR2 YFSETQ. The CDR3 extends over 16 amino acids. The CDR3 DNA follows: TGCGCCAGCAGCTTGGGACAGGGGATGAGTACCGGGGAGCTGTTTTTT. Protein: CASSLGQGMSTGELFF.

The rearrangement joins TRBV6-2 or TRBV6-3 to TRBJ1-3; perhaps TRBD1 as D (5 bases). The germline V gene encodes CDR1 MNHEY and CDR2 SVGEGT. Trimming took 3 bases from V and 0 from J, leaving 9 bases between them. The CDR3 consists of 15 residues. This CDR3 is CASSYEGASGNTIYF. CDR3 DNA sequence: TGTGCCAGCAGTTATGAAGGGGCCTCTGGAAACACCATATATTTT.

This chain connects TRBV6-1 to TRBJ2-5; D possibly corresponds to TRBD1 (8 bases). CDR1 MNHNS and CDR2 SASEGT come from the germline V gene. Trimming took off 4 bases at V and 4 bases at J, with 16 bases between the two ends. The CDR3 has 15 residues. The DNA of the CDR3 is TGTGCCAGCAGTGGCCCGAACAGGGGGGGAGAGACCCAGTACTTC. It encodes CASSGPNRGGETQYF.

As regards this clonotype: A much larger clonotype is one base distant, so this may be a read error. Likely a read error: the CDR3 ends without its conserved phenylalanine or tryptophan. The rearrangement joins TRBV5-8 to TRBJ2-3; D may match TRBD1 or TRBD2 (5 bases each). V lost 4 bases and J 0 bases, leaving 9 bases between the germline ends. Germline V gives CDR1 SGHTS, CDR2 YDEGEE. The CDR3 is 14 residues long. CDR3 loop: CASSGDRSTDTQYL. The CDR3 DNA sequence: TGTGCCAGCAGCGGGGACCGAAGCACAGATACGCAGTATCTT.

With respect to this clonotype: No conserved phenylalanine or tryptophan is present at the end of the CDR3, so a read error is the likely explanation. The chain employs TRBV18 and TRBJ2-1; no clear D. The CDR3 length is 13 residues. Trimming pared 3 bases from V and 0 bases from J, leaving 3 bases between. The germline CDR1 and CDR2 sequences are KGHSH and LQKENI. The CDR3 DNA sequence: TGTGCCAGCTCACCGACCTCCTACAATGAGCAGTTCCTC. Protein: CASSPTSYNEQFL.

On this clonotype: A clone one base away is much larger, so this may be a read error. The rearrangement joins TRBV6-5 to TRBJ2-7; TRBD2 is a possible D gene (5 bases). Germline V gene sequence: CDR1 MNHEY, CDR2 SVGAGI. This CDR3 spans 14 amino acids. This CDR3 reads CAGSYSGSEGEQYF. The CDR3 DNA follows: TGTGCCGGCAGTTACTCAGGTTCTGAGGGCGAGCAGTACTTC.

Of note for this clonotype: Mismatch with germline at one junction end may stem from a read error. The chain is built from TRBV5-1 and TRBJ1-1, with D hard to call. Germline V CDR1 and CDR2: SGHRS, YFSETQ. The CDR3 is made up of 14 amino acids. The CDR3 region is CASSLLAGKTEAFF. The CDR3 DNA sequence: TGTGCCAGCAGCCTCCTCGCGGGGAAAACTGAAGCTTTCTTT. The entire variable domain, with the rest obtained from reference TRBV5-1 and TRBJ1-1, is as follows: KAGVTQTPRYLIKTRGQQVTLSCSPISGHRSVSWYQQTPGQGLQFLFEYFSETQRNKGNFPGRFSGRQFSNSRSEMNVSTLELGDSALYLCASSLLAGKTEAFFGQGTRLTVV.

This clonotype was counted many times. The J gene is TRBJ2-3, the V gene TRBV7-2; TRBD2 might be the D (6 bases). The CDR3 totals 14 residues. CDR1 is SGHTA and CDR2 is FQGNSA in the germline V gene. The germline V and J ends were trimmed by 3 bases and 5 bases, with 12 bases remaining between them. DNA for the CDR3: TGTGCCAGCAGCTTTCAGGAGGGGAGAGATACGCAGTATTTT. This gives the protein CASSFQEGRDTQYF.

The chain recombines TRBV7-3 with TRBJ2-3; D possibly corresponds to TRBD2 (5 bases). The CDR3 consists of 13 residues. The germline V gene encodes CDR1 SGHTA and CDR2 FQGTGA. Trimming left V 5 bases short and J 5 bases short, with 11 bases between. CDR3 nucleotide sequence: TGTGCCAGCAGCCTTGAGAGCGGAGATACGCAGTATTTT. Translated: CASSLESGDTQYF. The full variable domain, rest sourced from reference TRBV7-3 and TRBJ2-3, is GAGVSQTPSNKVTEKGKYVELRCDPISGHTALYWYRQSLGQGPEFLIYFQGTGAADDSGLPNDRFFAVRPEGSVSTLKIQRTERGDSAVYLCASSLESGDTQYFGPGTRLTVL.

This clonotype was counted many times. The CDR3 DNA reads TGTGCCAGCCGAAAGCGGGCTAGCACAGATACGCAGTATTTT. It is translated as CASRKRASTDTQYF. This rearrangement joins TRBV6-1 to TRBJ2-3, with D perhaps TRBD2 (6 bases). The V end lost 8 bases, the J end lost 0 bases, and 12 bases lay between the germline ends. This CDR3 comprises 14 residues. The germline V gene encodes CDR1 MNHNS and CDR2 SASEGT.

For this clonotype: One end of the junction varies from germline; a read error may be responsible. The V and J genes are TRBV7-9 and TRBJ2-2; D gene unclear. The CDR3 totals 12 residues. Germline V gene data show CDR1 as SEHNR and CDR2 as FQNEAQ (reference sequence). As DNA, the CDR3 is TGTGCCAGCAACTTAGGTACCGGGGAGCTGTTTTTT. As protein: CASNLGTGELFF.

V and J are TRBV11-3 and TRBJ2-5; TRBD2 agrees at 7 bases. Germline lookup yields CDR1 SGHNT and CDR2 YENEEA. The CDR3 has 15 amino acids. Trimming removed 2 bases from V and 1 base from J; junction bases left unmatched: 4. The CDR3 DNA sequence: TGTGCCAGCAGCTTATTTAGCGGGCTCCAAGAGACCCAGTACTTC. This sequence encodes CASSLFSGLQETQYF.

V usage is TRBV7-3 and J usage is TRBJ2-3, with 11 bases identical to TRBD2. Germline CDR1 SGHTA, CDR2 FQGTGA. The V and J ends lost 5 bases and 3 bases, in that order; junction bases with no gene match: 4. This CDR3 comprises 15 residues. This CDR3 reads CASSPGLAETDTQYF. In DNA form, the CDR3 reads TGTGCCAGCAGCCCGGGACTAGCGGAAACAGATACGCAGTATTTT. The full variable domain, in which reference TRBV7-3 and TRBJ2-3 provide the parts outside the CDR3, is GAGVSQTPSNKVTEKGKYVELRCDPISGHTALYWYRQSLGQGPEFLIYFQGTGAADDSGLPNDRFFAVRPEGSVSTLKIQRTERGDSAVYLCASSPGLAETDTQYFGPGTRLTVL.

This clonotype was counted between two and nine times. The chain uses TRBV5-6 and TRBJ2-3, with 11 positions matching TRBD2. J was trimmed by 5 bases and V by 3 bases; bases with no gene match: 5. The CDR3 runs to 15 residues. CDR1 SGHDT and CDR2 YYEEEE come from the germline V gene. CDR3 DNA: TGTGCCAGCAGCTCGACTAGCGGGAAGATAGATACGCAGTATTTT. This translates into CASSSTSGKIDTQYF.

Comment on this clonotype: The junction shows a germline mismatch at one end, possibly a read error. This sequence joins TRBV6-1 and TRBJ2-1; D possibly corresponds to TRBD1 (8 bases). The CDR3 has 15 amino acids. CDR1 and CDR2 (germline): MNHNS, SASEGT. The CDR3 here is CASLTGGGAYNERFF. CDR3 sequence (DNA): TGTGCCAGTTTAACAGGGGGGGGCGCCTACAATGAGCGGTTCTTC.

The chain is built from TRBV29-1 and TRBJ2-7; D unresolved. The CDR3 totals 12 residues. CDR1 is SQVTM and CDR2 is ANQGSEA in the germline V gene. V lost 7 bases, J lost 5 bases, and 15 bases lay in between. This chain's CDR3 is CSALGSSDEQYF. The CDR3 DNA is TGCAGCGCCCTCGGGTCCTCAGACGAGCAGTACTTC.

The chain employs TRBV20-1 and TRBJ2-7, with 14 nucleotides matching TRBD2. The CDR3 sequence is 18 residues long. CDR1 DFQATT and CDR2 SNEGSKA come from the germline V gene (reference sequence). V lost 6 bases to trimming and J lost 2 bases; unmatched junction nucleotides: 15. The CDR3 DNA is TGCAGTGCCGCGGGACTAGCGGGAGCAAGGGAATTAACCTACGAGCAGTACTTC. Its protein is CSAAGLAGARELTYEQYF.

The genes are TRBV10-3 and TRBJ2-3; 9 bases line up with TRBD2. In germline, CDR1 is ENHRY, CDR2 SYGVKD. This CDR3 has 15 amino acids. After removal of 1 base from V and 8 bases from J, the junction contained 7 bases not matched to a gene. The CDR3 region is CAISELAGAGATQYF. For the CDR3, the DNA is TGTGCCATCAGTGAGTTAGCGGGAGCAGGTGCTACGCAGTATTTT.

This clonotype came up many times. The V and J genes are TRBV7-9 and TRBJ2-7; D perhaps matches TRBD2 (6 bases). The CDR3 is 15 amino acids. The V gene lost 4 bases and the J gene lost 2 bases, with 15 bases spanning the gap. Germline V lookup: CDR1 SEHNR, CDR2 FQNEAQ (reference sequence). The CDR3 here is CASSSTTGGTYEQYF. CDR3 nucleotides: TGTGCCAGCAGCTCCACCACTGGGGGGACCTACGAGCAGTACTTC.

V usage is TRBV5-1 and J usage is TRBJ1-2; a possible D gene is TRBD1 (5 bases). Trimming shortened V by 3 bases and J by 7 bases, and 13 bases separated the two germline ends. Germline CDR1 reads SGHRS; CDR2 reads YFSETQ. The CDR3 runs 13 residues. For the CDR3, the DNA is TGCGCCAGCAGCTCGGGGCTGGACCGTGGCTACACCTTC. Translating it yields CASSSGLDRGYTF.

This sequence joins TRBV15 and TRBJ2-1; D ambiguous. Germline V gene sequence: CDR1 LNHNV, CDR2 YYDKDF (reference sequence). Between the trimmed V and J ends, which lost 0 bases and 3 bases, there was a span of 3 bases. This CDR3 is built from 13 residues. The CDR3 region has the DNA TGTGCCACCAGCAGAGAGGGCTACAATGAGCAGTTCTTC. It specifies CATSREGYNEQFF.

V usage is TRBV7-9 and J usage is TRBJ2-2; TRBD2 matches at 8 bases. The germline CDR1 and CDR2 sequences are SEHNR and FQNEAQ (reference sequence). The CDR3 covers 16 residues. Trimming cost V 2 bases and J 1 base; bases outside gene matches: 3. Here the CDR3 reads CASSLNAGGNTGELFF. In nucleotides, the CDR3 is TGTGCCAGCAGCTTAAATGCGGGAGGGAACACCGGGGAGCTGTTTTTT.

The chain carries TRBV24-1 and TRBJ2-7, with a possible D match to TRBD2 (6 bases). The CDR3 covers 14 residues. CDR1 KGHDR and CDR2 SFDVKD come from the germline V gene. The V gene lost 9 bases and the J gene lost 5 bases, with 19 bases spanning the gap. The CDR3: CATQDAGGYHEQYF. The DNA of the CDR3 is TGTGCCACCCAAGACGCTGGGGGGTACCACGAGCAGTACTTC.

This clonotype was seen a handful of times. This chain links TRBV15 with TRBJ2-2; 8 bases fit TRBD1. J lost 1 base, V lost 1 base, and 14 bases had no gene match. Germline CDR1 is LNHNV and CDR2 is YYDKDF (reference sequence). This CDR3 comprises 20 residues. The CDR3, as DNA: TGTGCCACCAGCAGAGGTTCCGGGACAGGCGACCTCCGGAACACCGGGGAGCTGTTTTTT. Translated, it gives CATSRGSGTGDLRNTGELFF. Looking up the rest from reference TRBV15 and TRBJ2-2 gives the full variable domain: DAMVIQNPRYQVTQFGKPVTLSCSQTLNHNVMYWYQQKSSQAPKLLFHYYDKDFNNEADTPDNFQSRRPNTSFCFLDIRSPGLGDTAMYLCATSRGSGTGDLRNTGELFFGEGSRLTVL.

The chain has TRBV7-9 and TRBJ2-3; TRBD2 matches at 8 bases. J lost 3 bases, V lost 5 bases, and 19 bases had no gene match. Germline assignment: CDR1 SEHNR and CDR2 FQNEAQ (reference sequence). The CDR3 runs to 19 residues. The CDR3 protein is CASSRRDILAEGVTDTQYF. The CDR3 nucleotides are TGTGCCAGCAGCAGGCGGGACATACTAGCGGAGGGGGTGACAGATACGCAGTATTTT.

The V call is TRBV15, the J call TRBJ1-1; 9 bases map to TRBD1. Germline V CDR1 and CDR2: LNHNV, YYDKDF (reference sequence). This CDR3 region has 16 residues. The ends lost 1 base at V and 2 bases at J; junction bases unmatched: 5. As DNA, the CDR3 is TGTGCCACCAGCAGAGGGCCGGGACAGGGAAACACTGAAGCTTTCTTT. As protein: CATSRGPGQGNTEAFF.

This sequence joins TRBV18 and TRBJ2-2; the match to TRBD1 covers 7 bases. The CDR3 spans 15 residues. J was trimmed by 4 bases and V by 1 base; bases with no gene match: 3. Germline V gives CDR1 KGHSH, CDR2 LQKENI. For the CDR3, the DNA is TGTGCCAGCTCACCACGGGACAGCGGCACCGGGGAGCTGTTTTTT. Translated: CASSPRDSGTGELFF.

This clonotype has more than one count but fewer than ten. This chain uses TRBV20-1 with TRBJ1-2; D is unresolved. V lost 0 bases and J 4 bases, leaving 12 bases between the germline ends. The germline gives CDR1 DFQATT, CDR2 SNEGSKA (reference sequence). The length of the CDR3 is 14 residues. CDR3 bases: TGCAGTGCTAGAGATGTCAACTGGGGCTATGGCTACACCTTC. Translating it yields CSARDVNWGYGYTF.